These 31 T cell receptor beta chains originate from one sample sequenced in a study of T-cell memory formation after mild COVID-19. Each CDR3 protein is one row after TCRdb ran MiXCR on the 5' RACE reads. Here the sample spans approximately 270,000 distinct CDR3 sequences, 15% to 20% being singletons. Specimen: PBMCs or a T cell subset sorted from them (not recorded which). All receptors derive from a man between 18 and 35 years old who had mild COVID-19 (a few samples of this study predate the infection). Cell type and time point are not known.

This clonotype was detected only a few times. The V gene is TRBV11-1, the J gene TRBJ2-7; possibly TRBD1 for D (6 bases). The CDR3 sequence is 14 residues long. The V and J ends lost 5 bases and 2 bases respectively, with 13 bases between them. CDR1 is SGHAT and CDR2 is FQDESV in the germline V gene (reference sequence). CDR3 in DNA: TGTGCCAGCAGCCTAACAGGGAGTGCCTACGAGCAGTACTTC. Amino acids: CASSLTGSAYEQYF.

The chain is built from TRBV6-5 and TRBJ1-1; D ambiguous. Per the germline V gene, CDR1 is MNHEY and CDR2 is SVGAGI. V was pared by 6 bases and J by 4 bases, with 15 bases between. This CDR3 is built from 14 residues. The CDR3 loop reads CASSLRLGLTEAFF. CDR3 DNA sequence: TGTGCCAGCAGCCTGAGATTAGGCCTCACTGAAGCTTTCTTT.

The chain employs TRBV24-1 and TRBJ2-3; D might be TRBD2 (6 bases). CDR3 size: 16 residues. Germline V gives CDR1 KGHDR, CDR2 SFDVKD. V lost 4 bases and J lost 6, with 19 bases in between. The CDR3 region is CATSDRRDPRRDTQYF. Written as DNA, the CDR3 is TGTGCCACCAGTGACCGGCGGGACCCCAGGAGGGATACGCAGTATTTT.

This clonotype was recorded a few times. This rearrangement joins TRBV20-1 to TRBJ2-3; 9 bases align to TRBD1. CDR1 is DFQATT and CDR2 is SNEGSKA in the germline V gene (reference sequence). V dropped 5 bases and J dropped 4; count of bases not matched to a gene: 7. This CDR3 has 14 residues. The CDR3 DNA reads TGCAGTGCTTCACATAGGACAGGGGCAGATACGCAGTATTTT. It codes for CSASHRTGADTQYF.

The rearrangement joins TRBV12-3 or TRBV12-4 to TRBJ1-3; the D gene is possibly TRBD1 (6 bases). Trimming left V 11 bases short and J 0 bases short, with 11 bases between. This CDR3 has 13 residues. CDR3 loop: CACRGASGNTIYF. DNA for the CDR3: TGTGCCTGCCGGGGGGCCTCTGGAAACACCATATATTTT.

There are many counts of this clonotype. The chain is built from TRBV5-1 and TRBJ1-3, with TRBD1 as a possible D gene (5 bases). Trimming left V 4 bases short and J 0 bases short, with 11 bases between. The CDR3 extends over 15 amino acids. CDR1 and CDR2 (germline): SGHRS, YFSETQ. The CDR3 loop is CASSEGLYSGNTIYF. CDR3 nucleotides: TGCGCCAGCAGCGAGGGGTTATACTCTGGAAACACCATATATTTT.

CDR3 in amino acids: CASGLFGGSPLHF. The CDR3 coding sequence is TGTGCTAGTGGTTTGTTTGGGGGTTCACCCCTCCACTTT. J is TRBJ1-6 and V is TRBV12-5; tentatively, D is TRBD1 (5 bases). V gave up 2 bases and J gave up 9 bases, with 8 bases separating them. This CDR3 region has 13 residues. The germline V gene has CDR1 LGHNT and CDR2 FRNRAP.

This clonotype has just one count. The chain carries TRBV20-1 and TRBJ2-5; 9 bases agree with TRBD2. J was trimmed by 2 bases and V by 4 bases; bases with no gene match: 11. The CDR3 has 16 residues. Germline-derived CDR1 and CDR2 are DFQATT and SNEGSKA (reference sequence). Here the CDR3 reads CSAIVAGANPQETQYF. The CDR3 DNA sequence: TGCAGTGCTATAGTAGCGGGGGCGAACCCACAAGAGACCCAGTACTTC.

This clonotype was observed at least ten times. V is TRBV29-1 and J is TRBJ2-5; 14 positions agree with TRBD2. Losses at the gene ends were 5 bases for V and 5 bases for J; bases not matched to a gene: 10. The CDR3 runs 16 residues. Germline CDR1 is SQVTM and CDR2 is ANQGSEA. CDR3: CSVTGTSGGVPETQYF. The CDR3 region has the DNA TGCAGCGTTACTGGGACTAGCGGGGGAGTTCCGGAGACCCAGTACTTC.

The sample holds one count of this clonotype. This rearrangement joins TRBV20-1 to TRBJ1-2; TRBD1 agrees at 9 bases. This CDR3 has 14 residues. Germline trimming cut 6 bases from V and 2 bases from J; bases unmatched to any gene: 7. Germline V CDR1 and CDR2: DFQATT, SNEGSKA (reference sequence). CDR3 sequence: CSAPEGQGNYGYTF. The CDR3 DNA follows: TGCAGTGCACCGGAGGGACAGGGAAACTATGGCTACACCTTC.

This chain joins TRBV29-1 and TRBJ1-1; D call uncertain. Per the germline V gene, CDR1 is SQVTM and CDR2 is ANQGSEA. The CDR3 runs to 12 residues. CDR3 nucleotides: TGCACCTACGGGGTGTATGGGACTGAAGCTTTCTTT. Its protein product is CTYGVYGTEAFF.

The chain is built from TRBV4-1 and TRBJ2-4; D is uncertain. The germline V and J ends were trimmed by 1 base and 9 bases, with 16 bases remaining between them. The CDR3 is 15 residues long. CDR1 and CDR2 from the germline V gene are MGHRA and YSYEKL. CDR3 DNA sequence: TGCGCCAGCAGCCAAGGGGGAATAGGGTTGGGCATTCAGTACTTC. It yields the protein CASSQGGIGLGIQYF.

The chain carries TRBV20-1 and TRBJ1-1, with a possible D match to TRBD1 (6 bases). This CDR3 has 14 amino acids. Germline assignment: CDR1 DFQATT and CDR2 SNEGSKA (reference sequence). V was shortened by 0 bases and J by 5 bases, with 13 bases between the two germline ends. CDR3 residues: CSARDLGGLTEAFF. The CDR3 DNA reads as TGCAGTGCTAGAGATTTAGGGGGGCTTACTGAAGCTTTCTTT.

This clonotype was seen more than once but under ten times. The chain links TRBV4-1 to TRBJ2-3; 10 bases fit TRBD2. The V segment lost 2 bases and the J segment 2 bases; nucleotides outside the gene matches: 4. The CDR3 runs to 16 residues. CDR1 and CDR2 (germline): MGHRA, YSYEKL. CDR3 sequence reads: CASSQSTSGVTDTQYF. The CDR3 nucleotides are TGCGCCAGCAGCCAATCCACTAGCGGGGTCACAGATACGCAGTATTTT.

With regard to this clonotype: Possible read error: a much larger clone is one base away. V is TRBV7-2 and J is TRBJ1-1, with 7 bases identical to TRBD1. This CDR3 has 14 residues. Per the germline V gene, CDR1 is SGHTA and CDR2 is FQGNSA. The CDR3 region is CDSRVPGQYTEAFF. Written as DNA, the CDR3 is TGTGACAGCAGGGTTCCGGGACAGTACACTGAAGCTTTCTTT.

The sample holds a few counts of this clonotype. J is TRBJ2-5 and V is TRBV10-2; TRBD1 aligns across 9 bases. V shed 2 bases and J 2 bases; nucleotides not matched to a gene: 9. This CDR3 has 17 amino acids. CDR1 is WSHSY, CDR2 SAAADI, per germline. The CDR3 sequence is CASSEPLTGGLQETQYF. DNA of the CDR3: TGCGCCAGCAGTGAGCCCCTGACAGGGGGTCTACAAGAGACCCAGTACTTC.

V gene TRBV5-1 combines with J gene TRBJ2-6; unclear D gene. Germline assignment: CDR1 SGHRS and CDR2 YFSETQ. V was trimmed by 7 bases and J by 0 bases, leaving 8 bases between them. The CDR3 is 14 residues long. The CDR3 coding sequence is TGCGCCAGCGGGAAAGACTCTGGGGCCAACGTCCTGACTTTC. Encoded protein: CASGKDSGANVLTF.

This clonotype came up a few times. CDR3 sequence: CATSDFLQGAAGEETQYF. As DNA, the CDR3 is TGTGCCACCAGTGATTTCCTTCAGGGGGCGGCAGGGGAAGAGACCCAGTACTTC. The V call is TRBV24-1, the J call TRBJ2-5; 8 positions agree with TRBD1. Germline V CDR1 and CDR2: KGHDR, SFDVKD. Trimming cost V 1 base and J 3 bases; bases outside gene matches: 12. This CDR3 is built from 18 residues.

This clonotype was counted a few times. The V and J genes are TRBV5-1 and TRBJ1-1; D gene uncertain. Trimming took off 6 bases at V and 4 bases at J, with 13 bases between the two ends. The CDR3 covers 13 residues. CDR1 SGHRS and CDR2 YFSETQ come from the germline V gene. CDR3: CASMGWGTTEAFF. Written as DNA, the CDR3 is TGCGCCAGCATGGGATGGGGTACCACTGAAGCTTTCTTT. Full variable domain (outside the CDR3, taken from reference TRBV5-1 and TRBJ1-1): KAGVTQTPRYLIKTRGQQVTLSCSPISGHRSVSWYQQTPGQGLQFLFEYFSETQRNKGNFPGRFSGRQFSNSRSEMNVSTLELGDSALYLCASMGWGTTEAFFGQGTRLTVV.

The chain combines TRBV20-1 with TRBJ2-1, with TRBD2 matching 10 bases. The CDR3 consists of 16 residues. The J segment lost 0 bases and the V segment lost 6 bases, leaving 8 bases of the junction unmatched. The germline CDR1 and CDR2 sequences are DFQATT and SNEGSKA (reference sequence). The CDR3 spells CSAQTPSGGSYNEQFF. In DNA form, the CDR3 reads TGCAGTGCCCAAACCCCTAGCGGGGGCTCCTACAATGAGCAGTTCTTC.

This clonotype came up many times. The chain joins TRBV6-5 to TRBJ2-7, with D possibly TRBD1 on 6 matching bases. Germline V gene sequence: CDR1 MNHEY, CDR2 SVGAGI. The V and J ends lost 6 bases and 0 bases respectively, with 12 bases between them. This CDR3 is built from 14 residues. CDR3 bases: TGTGCCAGCAGACCAGGACAGCGCTCCTACGAGCAGTACTTC. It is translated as CASRPGQRSYEQYF.

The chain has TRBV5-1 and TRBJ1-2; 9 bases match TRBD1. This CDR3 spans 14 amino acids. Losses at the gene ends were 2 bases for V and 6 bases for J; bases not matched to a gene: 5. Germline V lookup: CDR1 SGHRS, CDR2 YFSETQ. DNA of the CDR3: TGCGCCAGCAGCTTACTACAGGGGGCGGATGGCTACACCTTC. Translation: CASSLLQGADGYTF.

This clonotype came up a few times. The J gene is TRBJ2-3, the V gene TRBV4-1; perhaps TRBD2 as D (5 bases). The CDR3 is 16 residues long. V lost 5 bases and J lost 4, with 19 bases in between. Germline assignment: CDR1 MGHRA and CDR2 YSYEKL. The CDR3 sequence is CASSIRGVSAADTQYF. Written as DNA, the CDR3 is TGCGCCAGCAGCATTCGGGGTGTGAGTGCCGCAGATACGCAGTATTTT.

CDR3 DNA sequence: TGTGCCAGCAGCTTATCTCATCAAGAGACCCAGTACTTC. Translation: CASSLSHQETQYF. The gene calls are TRBV7-2 and TRBJ2-5; D is undetermined. The V end was cut by 2 bases, the J end by 2 bases, with 6 bases between. The CDR3 has 13 amino acids. The germline V gene has CDR1 SGHTA and CDR2 FQGNSA. Variable domain in full (rest from reference TRBV7-2 and TRBJ2-5): GAGVSQSPSNKVTEKGKDVELRCDPISGHTALYWYRQSLGQGLEFLIYFQGNSAPDKSGLPSDRFSAERTGGSVSTLTIQRTQQEDSAVYLCASSLSHQETQYFGPGTRLLVL.

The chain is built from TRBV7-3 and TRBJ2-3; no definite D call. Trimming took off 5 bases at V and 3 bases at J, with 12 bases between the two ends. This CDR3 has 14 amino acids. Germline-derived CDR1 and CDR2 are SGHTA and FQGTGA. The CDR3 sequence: CASSQRSRTDTQYF. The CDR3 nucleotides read TGTGCCAGCAGCCAAAGGTCTAGAACAGATACGCAGTATTTT. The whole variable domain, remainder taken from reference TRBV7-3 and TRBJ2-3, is GAGVSQTPSNKVTEKGKYVELRCDPISGHTALYWYRQSLGQGPEFLIYFQGTGAADDSGLPNDRFFAVRPEGSVSTLKIQRTERGDSAVYLCASSQRSRTDTQYFGPGTRLTVL.

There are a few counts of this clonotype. The CDR3 DNA sequence: TGTGCCAGCAGCTCCGATAGGGATTCGTGGGTGCAGTTCTTC. It yields the protein CASSSDRDSWVQFF. The chain links TRBV7-2 to TRBJ2-1; D not resolved. The CDR3 runs 14 residues. Trimming removed 4 bases from V and 12 bases from J, with 19 bases in between. Germline V gives CDR1 SGHTA, CDR2 FQGNSA. Combining the CDR3 with reference TRBV7-2 and TRBJ2-1 gives the whole variable domain GAGVSQSPSNKVTEKGKDVELRCDPISGHTALYWYRQSLGQGLEFLIYFQGNSAPDKSGLPSDRFSAERTGGSVSTLTIQRTQQEDSAVYLCASSSDRDSWVQFFGPGTRLTVL.

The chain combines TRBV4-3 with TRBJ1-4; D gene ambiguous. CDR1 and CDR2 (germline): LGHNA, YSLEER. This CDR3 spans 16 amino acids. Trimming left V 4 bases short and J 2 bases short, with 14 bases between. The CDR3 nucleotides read TGCGCCAGCAGCCCGGACCGGGGAGCCACTAATGAAAAACTGTTTTTT. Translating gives CASSPDRGATNEKLFF.

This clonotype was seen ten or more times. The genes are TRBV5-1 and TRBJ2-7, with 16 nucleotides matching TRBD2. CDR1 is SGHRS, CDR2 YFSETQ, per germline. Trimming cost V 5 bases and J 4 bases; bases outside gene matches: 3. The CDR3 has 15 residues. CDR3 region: CASRGLAGGSYEQYF. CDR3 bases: TGCGCCAGCAGGGGACTAGCGGGGGGGAGTTACGAGCAGTACTTC. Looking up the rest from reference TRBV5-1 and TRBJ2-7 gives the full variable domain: KAGVTQTPRYLIKTRGQQVTLSCSPISGHRSVSWYQQTPGQGLQFLFEYFSETQRNKGNFPGRFSGRQFSNSRSEMNVSTLELGDSALYLCASRGLAGGSYEQYFGPGTRLTVT.

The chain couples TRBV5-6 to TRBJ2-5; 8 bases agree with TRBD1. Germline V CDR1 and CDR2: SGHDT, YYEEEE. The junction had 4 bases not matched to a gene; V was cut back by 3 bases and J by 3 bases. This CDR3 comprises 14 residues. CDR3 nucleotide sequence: TGTGCCAGCAGCTACCAACAGGGGGAAGAGACCCAGTACTTC. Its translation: CASSYQQGEETQYF.

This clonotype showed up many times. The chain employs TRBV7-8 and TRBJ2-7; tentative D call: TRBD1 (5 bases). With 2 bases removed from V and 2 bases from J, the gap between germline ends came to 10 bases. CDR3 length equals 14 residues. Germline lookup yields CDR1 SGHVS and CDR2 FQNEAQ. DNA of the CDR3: TGTGCCAGCAGCTTAAACCGACAGACCTACGAGCAGTACTTC. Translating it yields CASSLNRQTYEQYF. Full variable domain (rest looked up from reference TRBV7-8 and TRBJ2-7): GAGVSQSPRYKVAKRGQDVALRCDPISGHVSLFWYQQALGQGPEFLTYFQNEAQLDKSGLPSDRFFAERPEGSVSTLKIQRTQQEDSAVYLCASSLNRQTYEQYFGPGTRLTVT.

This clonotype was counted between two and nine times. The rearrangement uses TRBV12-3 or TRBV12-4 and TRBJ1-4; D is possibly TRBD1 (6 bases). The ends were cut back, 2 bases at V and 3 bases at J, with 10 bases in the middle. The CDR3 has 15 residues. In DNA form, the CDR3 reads TGTGCCAGCAGTTTAATTGCAGGGGCTAATGAAAAACTGTTTTTT. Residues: CASSLIAGANEKLFF.